These 3 T cell receptor beta chains share one sample of origin, sequenced in a study of PD-L1 blockade in urothelial cancer. Assay used: immunoSEQ multiplex PCR; TCRdb lists only in-frame clones, some missing. Of 33,000 or so clones in the sample, roughly 82% are singletons; the top ten hold about 3.5%. The specimen was PBMCs, collected around atezolizumab (anti-PD-L1) treatment. The source of these receptors is a man in his 70s with urothelial cancer.

CDR3: CASSGGRYNEQFF. CDR3 DNA sequence: TGTGCCAGTAGTGGCGGGCGGTACAATGAGCAGTTCTTC. This rearrangement joins TRBV19 to TRBJ2-1; D possibly corresponds to TRBD2 (5 bases). The CDR3 has 13 amino acids. V was pared by 5 bases and J by 4 bases, with 9 bases between. Germline V CDR1 and CDR2: LNHDA, SQIVND (reference sequence).

V and J are TRBV25-1 and TRBJ1-5; 7 bases line up with TRBD1. The CDR3 length is 14 residues. The ends lost 4 bases at V and 3 bases at J; junction bases unmatched: 3. Germline V CDR1 and CDR2: MGHDK, SYGVNS. In DNA form, the CDR3 reads TGTGCCAGCAGTGCACAGGGGAACAATCAGCCCCAGCATTTT. Protein sequence: CASSAQGNNQPQHF.

As DNA, the CDR3 is TGTGCCAGTAGTATCGGATTGGCGGGCGGGTGGGAGACCCAGTACTTC. Translation: CASSIGLAGGWETQYF. The chain carries TRBV19 and TRBJ2-5; possibly TRBD2 for D (5 bases). Trimming removed 3 bases at V and 5 bases at J, with 19 bases between. Germline lookup yields CDR1 LNHDA and CDR2 SQIVND (reference sequence). The CDR3 totals 16 residues.